What follows are 24 T cell receptor beta chains derived from one specimen sequenced in a study of radiotherapy plus CTLA-4 blockade in lung cancer. TCRdb keeps only in-frame clones here, not all; method: immunoSEQ multiplex PCR. Here the sample spans about 25,000 clones, about three quarters being singletons. The material was peripheral blood, obtained from a patient treated with radiotherapy plus ipilimumab. The receptors stem from a human donor with non-small cell lung cancer who had stable disease on radiotherapy plus ipilimumab.

Worth noting for this clone: Relative to the germline gene, one junction end is altered; a read error may explain this. The rearrangement uses TRBV7-7 and TRBJ2-5; 7 nucleotides match TRBD2. Germline loops: CDR1 SSHAT, CDR2 FNYEAQ (reference sequence). The CDR3 has 17 residues. CDR3 region: CASSRTPGGGKMETQYF. CDR3 nucleotides: TGTGCTAGCAGCAGGACCCCGGGGGGAGGGAAAATGGAGACCCAGTACTTC.

The V gene is TRBV6-5, the J gene TRBJ2-5; 8 bases are shared with TRBD2. The CDR3 consists of 13 residues. With 6 bases clipped from V and 5 bases from J, the junction kept 5 bases outside the gene matches. Germline V CDR1 and CDR2: MNHEY, SVGAGI. In DNA form, the CDR3 reads TGTGCCAGCAGAGCTAGCGGGCTGGAGACCCAGTACTTC. Its protein product is CASRASGLETQYF.

This rearrangement joins TRBV19 to TRBJ1-5; a possible D gene is TRBD1 (5 bases). The V end lost 1 base, the J end lost 3 bases, and 10 bases lay between the germline ends. CDR1 is LNHDA and CDR2 is SQIVND in the germline V gene (reference sequence). CDR3 length: 15 residues. The CDR3 coding sequence is TGTGCCAGTAGTATAGTATGGGACCACAATCAGCCCCAGCATTTT. Amino acids: CASSIVWDHNQPQHF.

The chain recombines TRBV4-3 with TRBJ1-3; the D is unclear. The CDR3 is 13 residues long. The V gene's germline CDR1 is LGHNA and CDR2 YSLEER. The germline V and J ends were trimmed by 1 base and 3 bases, with 4 bases remaining between them. CDR3 in amino acids: CASSQGFGNTIYF. CDR3 nucleotides: TGCGCCAGCAGCCAAGGTTTTGGAAACACCATATATTTT.

The rearrangement joins TRBV28 to TRBJ1-6; D is unclear. Germline CDR1 reads MDHEN; CDR2 reads SYDVKM. Trimming pared 0 bases from V and 8 bases from J, leaving 11 bases between. The CDR3 extends over 15 amino acids. The CDR3 sequence: CASSLWGTTDSPLHF. The CDR3 DNA reads as TGTGCCAGCAGTTTATGGGGTACCACGGATTCACCCCTCCACTTT.

The J gene is TRBJ1-2, the V gene TRBV7-2, with 8 bases that match TRBD1. The CDR3 loop spans 15 amino acids. The germline gives CDR1 SGHTA, CDR2 FQGNSA. Losses at the gene ends were 5 bases for V and 7 bases for J; bases not matched to a gene: 12. In DNA form, the CDR3 reads TGTGCCAGCAGCGCGCGGACAGGGCAGATCGCTGGCTACACCTTC. The encoded protein is CASSARTGQIAGYTF.

The chain recombines TRBV11-3 with TRBJ2-6; TRBD1 matches at 7 bases. This CDR3 is 15 amino acids long. J was trimmed by 5 bases and V by 5 bases; bases with no gene match: 6. In germline, CDR1 is SGHNT, CDR2 YENEEA. The DNA of the CDR3 is TGTGCCAGCAGCCTTGGCAGGGGGTGGGCCAACGTCCTGACTTTC. This gives the protein CASSLGRGWANVLTF. The whole variable domain, filled in from reference TRBV11-3 and TRBJ2-6, reads EAGVVQSPRYKIIEKKQPVAFWCNPISGHNTLYWYLQNLGQGPELLIRYENEEAVDDSQLPKDRFSAERLKGVDSTLKIQPAELGDSAVYLCASSLGRGWANVLTFGAGSRLTVL.

The chain recombines TRBV30 with TRBJ2-3, with D maybe TRBD2 (6 bases). V lost 3 bases and J 4 bases, leaving 11 bases between the germline ends. The CDR3 extends over 13 amino acids. Germline V lookup: CDR1 GTSNPN, CDR2 SVGIG (reference sequence). CDR3 region: CAWRGDSPDTQYF. In DNA, the CDR3 is TGTGCCTGGAGGGGGGACTCCCCAGATACGCAGTATTTT.

This chain connects TRBV30 to TRBJ2-1; no clear D. Looked up from germline, CDR1 is GTSNPN and CDR2 is SVGIG (reference sequence). The CDR3 is 11 amino acids. V gave up 2 bases and J gave up 9 bases, with 8 bases separating them. The CDR3 reads CAWSIVGEQFF. The CDR3 nucleotides are TGTGCCTGGAGTATAGTCGGTGAGCAGTTCTTC.

CDR3 protein: CASSPLGETQYF. CDR3 DNA sequence: TGTGCCAGCTCACCACTTGGTGAGACCCAGTACTTC. The chain employs TRBV18 and TRBJ2-5; D gene uncertain. The CDR3 has 12 amino acids. Germline assignment: CDR1 KGHSH and CDR2 LQKENI. The germline V and J ends were trimmed by 1 base and 5 bases, with 5 bases remaining between them.

This chain links TRBV5-6 with TRBJ2-3, with 8 bases lining up with TRBD1. This CDR3 is built from 13 residues. CDR1 and CDR2 (germline): SGHDT, YYEEEE. V shed 3 bases and J 4 bases; nucleotides not matched to a gene: 1. DNA for the CDR3: TGTGCCAGCAGCTACAGGGGGGCAGATACGCAGTATTTT. Its protein is CASSYRGADTQYF. Together with reference TRBV5-6 and TRBJ2-3, the CDR3 gives the full variable domain: DAGVTQSPTHLIKTRGQQVTLRCSPKSGHDTVSWYQQALGQGPQFIFQYYEEEERQRGNFPDRFSGHQFPNYSSELNVNALLLGDSALYLCASSYRGADTQYFGPGTRLTVL.

This chain connects TRBV4-2 to TRBJ1-5, with D hard to call. Germline V lookup: CDR1 LGHNA, CDR2 YNFKEQ. CDR3 length equals 13 residues. V was cut by 2 bases and J by 7 bases, with 9 bases left in between. The CDR3 sequence is CASSQNLRQPQHF. The CDR3 DNA follows: TGTGCCAGCAGCCAAAATTTAAGGCAGCCCCAGCATTTT.

The chain carries TRBV19 and TRBJ2-1; D is perhaps TRBD2 (6 bases). The CDR3 consists of 15 residues. Per the germline V gene, CDR1 is LNHDA and CDR2 is SQIVND (reference sequence). V lost 6 bases and J lost 1, with 13 bases in between. The DNA of the CDR3 is TGTGCCAGTAGCCTGGGGCGGGGTTCCTACAATGAGCAGTTCTTC. This sequence encodes CASSLGRGSYNEQFF.

The sample holds one count of this clone. The CDR3 ends on some other residue instead of the conserved phenylalanine or tryptophan, so this is likely a read error. This chain connects TRBV5-1 to TRBJ1-2, with TRBD1 matching over 7 bases. CDR3 length equals 13 residues. V shed 4 bases and J 7 bases; nucleotides not matched to a gene: 7. Germline values: CDR1 SGHRS, CDR2 YFSETQ. CDR3 in DNA: TGCGCCAGCAGCGTGACAGGGTCGAGTGGCTACACCCTC. Its translation is CASSVTGSSGYTL.

In this sample, this clone turned up a few times. This sequence joins TRBV4-3 and TRBJ1-3, with no clear D. The germline gives CDR1 LGHNA, CDR2 YSLEER. V was pared by 0 bases and J by 0 bases, with 12 bases between. CDR3 length equals 17 residues. The CDR3 is CASSQDPAGSSGNTIYF. The CDR3 region has the DNA TGCGCCAGCAGCCAAGATCCGGCAGGAAGCTCTGGAAACACCATATATTTT.

The V and J genes are TRBV21-1 and TRBJ2-3; the table's TRBD1 call for D was not verified on the DNA. TRBV21-1 is a pseudogene. The CDR3 is made up of 9 amino acids. The CDR3 is CASPQSQGF. In DNA, the CDR3 is TGTGCCAGCCCACAGTCCCAGGGGTTT.

The chain carries TRBV6-1 and TRBJ1-1, with TRBD1 matching over 9 bases. The CDR3 has 15 residues. The germline CDR1 and CDR2 sequences are MNHNS and SASEGT. Trimming took 3 bases from V and 6 from J; bases not matched to a gene: 8. CDR3 sequence: CASSDLGQGRAEAFF. The CDR3 DNA follows: TGTGCCAGCAGTGATTTAGGACAGGGGAGGGCTGAAGCTTTCTTT.

This clone was counted once. The J gene is TRBJ2-7, the V gene TRBV7-3; D not certain. The CDR3 length is 14 residues. The V gene lost 5 bases and the J gene lost 2 bases, with 13 bases spanning the gap. Germline CDR1 and CDR2: SGHTA and FQGTGA. The CDR3 region is CASSTTSITYEQYF. The CDR3 coding sequence is TGTGCCAGCAGCACGACAAGTATCACCTACGAGCAGTACTTC.

This clone was picked up a small number of times. The chain uses TRBV18 and TRBJ2-5; D gene unclear. The CDR3 loop spans 14 amino acids. V lost 2 bases and J lost 4, with 11 bases in between. Germline V CDR1 and CDR2: KGHSH, LQKENI. CDR3: CASSPGRSPETQYF. The CDR3 DNA reads as TGTGCCAGCTCACCAGGCCGTAGTCCAGAGACCCAGTACTTC. Using reference TRBV18 and TRBJ2-5 for the parts outside the CDR3, the full variable domain is NAGVMQNPRHLVRRRGQEARLRCSPMKGHSHVYWYRQLPEEGLKFMVYLQKENIIDESGMPKERFSAEFPKEGPSILRIQQVVRGDSAAYFCASSPGRSPETQYFGPGTRLLVL.

This rearrangement joins TRBV14 to TRBJ2-4; perhaps TRBD2 as D (6 bases). The CDR3 runs 15 residues. The germline V and J ends were trimmed by 1 base and 0 bases, with 7 bases remaining between them. In germline, CDR1 is SGHDN, CDR2 FVKESK. The CDR3 nucleotides are TGTGCCAGCAGCCAAGGGGGACTAGCCAAAAACATTCAGTACTTC. Translation gives CASSQGGLAKNIQYF.

This CDR3 is CASSPRPGQGWYNEQFF. The DNA of the CDR3 is TGTGCCAGCAGTCCCCGGCCGGGACAGGGATGGTACAATGAGCAGTTCTTC. The chain recombines TRBV27 with TRBJ2-1, with 9 bases identical to TRBD1. J lost 4 bases, V lost 5 bases, and 12 bases had no gene match. CDR1 MNHEY and CDR2 SMNVEV come from the germline V gene (reference sequence). This CDR3 spans 17 amino acids.

This clone was recorded a few times. This rearrangement joins TRBV28 to TRBJ1-4, with D unresolved. The V and J ends lost 8 bases and 4 bases respectively, with 11 bases between them. The CDR3 is 13 residues long. Germline CDR1 is MDHEN and CDR2 is SYDVKM. CDR3 in amino acids: CASGRRVNEKLFF. The DNA of the CDR3 is TGTGCCAGCGGGAGGCGGGTTAATGAAAAACTGTTTTTT.

This chain links TRBV6-1 with TRBJ2-5; 9 bases line up with TRBD2. Trimming removed 1 base from V and 7 bases from J; junction bases left unmatched: 7. The CDR3 extends over 15 amino acids. Germline V lookup: CDR1 MNHNS, CDR2 SASEGT. The CDR3 spells CASSEGLAASGTQYF. In DNA, the CDR3 is TGTGCCAGCAGTGAAGGACTAGCGGCCTCGGGGACCCAGTACTTC.

The rearrangement uses TRBV9 and TRBJ1-2; D remains unclear. V shed 2 bases and J shed 3 bases, with 8 bases lying between them. The CDR3 is 13 residues long. Germline values: CDR1 SGDLS, CDR2 YYNGEE. CDR3 nucleotide sequence: TGTGCCAGCAGCGTCGACTATGACTATGGCTACACCTTC. It yields the protein CASSVDYDYGYTF.